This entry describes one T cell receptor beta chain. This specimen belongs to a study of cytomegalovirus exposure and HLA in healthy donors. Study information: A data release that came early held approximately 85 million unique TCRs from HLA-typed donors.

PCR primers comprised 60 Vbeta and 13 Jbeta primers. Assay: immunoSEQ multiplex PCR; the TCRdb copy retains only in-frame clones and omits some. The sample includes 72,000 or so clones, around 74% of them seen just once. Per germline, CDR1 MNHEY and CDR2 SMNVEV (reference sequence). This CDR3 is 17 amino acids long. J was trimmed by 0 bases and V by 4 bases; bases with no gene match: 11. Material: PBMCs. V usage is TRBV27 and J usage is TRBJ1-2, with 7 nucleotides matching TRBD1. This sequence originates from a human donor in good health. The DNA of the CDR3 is TGTGCCAGCAGTTCACCCCGCGGACAGGAAGCTAACTATGGCTACACCTTC. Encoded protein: CASSSPRGQEANYGYTF.